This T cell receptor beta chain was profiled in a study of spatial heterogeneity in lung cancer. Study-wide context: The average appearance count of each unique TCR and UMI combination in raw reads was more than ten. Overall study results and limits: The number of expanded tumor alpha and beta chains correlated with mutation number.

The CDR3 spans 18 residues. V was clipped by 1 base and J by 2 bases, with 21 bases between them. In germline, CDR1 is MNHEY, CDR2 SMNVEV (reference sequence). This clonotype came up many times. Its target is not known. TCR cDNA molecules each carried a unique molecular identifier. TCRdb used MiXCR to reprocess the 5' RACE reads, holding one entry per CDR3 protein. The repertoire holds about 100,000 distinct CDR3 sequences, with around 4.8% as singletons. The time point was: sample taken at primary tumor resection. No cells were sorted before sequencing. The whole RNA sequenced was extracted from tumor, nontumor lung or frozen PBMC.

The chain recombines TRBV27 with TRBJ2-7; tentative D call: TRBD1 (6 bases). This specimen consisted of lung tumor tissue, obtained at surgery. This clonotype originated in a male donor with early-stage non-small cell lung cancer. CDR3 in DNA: TGTGCCAGCAGTTTATTTGAGTCCCCAGGGGTCCCGACCTACGAGCAGTACTTC. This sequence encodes CASSLFESPGVPTYEQYF.